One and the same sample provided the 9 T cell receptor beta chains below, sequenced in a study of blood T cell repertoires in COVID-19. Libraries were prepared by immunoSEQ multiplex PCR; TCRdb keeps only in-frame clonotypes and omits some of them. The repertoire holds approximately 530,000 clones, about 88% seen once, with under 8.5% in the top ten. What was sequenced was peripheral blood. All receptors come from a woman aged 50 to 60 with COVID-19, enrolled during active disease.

This chain's CDR3 is CASRTREGGTEAFF. The CDR3, as DNA: TGTGCCAGCAGAACCAGGGAGGGGGGCACTGAAGCTTTCTTT. This rearrangement joins TRBV2 to TRBJ1-1, with a possible D match to TRBD1 (6 bases). The V end was cut by 6 bases, the J end by 4 bases, with 15 bases between. Germline CDR1 SNHLY, CDR2 FYNNEI. The CDR3 contains 14 residues.

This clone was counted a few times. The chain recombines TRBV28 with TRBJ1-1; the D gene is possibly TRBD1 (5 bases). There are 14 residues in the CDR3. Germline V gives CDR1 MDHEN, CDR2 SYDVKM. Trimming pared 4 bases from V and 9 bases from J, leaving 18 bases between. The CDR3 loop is CASSSLRGGEKAFF. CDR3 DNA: TGTGCCAGCAGTTCCCTACGTGGGGGGGAGAAAGCTTTCTTT.

The CDR3 bases are TGTGCCTGGAGTGTACGGCTAGTTAGGAACATTCAGTACTTC. As protein: CAWSVRLVRNIQYF. The chain links TRBV30 to TRBJ2-4, with D unclear. CDR1 and CDR2 from the germline V gene are GTSNPN and SVGIG (reference sequence). This CDR3 contains 14 residues. Trimming took 0 bases from V and 7 from J, leaving 13 bases between them.

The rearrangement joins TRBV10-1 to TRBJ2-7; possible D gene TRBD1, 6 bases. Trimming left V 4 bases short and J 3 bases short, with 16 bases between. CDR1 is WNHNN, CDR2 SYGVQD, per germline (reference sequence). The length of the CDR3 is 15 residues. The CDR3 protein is CASSGTGISLYEQYF. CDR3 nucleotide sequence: TGCGCCAGCAGTGGTACAGGGATTTCACTCTACGAGCAGTACTTC.

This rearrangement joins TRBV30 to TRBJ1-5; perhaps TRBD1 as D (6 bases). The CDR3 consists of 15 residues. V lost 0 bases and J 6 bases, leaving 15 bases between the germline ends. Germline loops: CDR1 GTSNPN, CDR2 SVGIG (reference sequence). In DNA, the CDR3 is TGTGCCTGGAGTGTCATGTTGGGGGCAAGTCAGCCCCAGCATTTT. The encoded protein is CAWSVMLGASQPQHF.

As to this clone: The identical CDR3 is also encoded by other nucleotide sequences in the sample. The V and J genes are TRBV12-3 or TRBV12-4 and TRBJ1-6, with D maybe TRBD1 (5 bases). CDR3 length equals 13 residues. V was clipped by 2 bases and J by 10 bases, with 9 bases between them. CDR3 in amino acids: CASSLSGDSPLHF. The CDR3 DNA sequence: TGTGCCAGCAGTTTATCGGGGGACTCACCCCTCCACTTT.

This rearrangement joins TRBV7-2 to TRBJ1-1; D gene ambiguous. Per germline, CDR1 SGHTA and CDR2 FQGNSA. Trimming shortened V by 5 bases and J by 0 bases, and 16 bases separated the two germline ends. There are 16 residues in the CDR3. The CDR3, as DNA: TGTGCCAGCAGCCCCCGCCGGGTGGGTATGAACACTGAAGCTTTCTTT. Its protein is CASSPRRVGMNTEAFF.

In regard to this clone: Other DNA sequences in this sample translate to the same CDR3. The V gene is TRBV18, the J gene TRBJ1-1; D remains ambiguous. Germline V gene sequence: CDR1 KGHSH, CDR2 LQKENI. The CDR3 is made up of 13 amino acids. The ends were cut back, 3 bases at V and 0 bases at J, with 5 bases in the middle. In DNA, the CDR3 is TGTGCCAGCTCACCGGAGATGAACACTGAAGCTTTCTTT. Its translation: CASSPEMNTEAFF.

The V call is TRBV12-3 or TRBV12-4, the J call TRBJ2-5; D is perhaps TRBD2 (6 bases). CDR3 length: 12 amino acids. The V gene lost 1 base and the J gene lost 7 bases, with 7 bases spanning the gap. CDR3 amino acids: CASSLGRGTQYF. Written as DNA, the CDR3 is TGTGCCAGCAGTTTAGGGAGGGGGACCCAGTACTTC.